This is a list of T cell receptor beta chains from one sample in a study of T cell responses to AZD1222 COVID-19 vaccine. The assay was immunoSEQ multiplex PCR, and TCRdb's table has in-frame clones only and misses some. Of about 78,000 clones listed, 88% were seen once; the top ten hold more than 4.5%. Sequenced here: peripheral blood, sampled on day 0 of MenACWY control vaccination. The receptors were gathered from an adult in good health. Both conserved end residues are part of each CDR3.

V: TRBV5-4
J: TRBJ2-5
CDR3: CASSLVADQETQYF

V: TRBV30
J: TRBJ1-4
CDR3: CAWSAGTGVSEKLFF

V: TRBV11-3
J: TRBJ1-4
CDR3: CASSLDFGEKLFF

V: TRBV4-3
J: TRBJ1-2
CDR3: CASSQDPLGPNYGYTF

V: TRBV6-2/TRBV6-3
J: TRBJ2-7
CDR3: CASSYVARLYEQYF

V: TRBV5-1
J: TRBJ1-1
CDR3: CASSPQQIGTLNTEAFF

V: TRBV5-1
J: TRBJ2-3
CDR3: CASSYSPSGGPTDTQYF

V: TRBV6-2/TRBV6-3
J: TRBJ2-3
CDR3: CASSYSGGVRDTQYF

V: TRBV19
J: TRBJ2-3
CDR3: CATTGLAGGYTQYF

V: TRBV30
J: TRBJ2-1
CDR3: CAWSRQGYEQFF

V: TRBV6-5
J: TRBJ1-5
CDR3: CASSSGFSNQPQHF

V: TRBV11-2
J: TRBJ1-1
CDR3: CASSLTLLGTEAFF

V: TRBV15
J: TRBJ1-2
CDR3: CATSSRQGHYGYTF

V: TRBV7-2
J: TRBJ2-3
CDR3: CASSFGTSLDTQYF

V: TRBV3-1/TRBV3-2
J: TRBJ1-1
CDR3: CASSQRGRTEAFF

V: TRBV7-9
J: TRBJ2-5
CDR3: CASSLDQETQYF

V: TRBV27
J: TRBJ2-7
CDR3: CASSSSGTRAYF

V: TRBV7-9
J: TRBJ2-7
CDR3: CASSWGDRAYEQYF

V: TRBV9
J: TRBJ2-7
CDR3: CASSVAPAIPYEQYF

V: TRBV4-1
J: TRBJ2-7
CDR3: CASSQDFVGTAAQYF

V: TRBV4-3
J: TRBJ1-1
CDR3: CASSQVGGFGTEAFF

V: TRBV28
J: TRBJ2-1
CDR3: CASSQSGWRYNEQFF

V: TRBV6-2/TRBV6-3
J: TRBJ2-1
CDR3: CASSARWDEQFF

V: TRBV5-1
J: TRBJ2-3
CDR3: CASSLLRGGLTDTQYF

V: TRBV7-8
J: TRBJ1-1
CDR3: CASSLNTMNTEAFF

V: TRBV29-1
J: TRBJ1-6
CDR3: CSALMGYNSPLHF

V: TRBV7-3
J: TRBJ2-7
CDR3: CASSFDVGNEQYF

V: TRBV18
J: TRBJ1-1
CDR3: CASSSLGGGTEAFF

V: TRBV6-6
J: TRBJ1-1
CDR3: CASSYPGPNTEAFF

V: TRBV9
J: TRBJ1-2
CDR3: CASSVGRDYGYTF

V: TRBV3-1/TRBV3-2
J: TRBJ1-3
CDR3: CASSQTASSSGNTIYF

V: TRBV14
J: TRBJ2-3
CDR3: CASSQDDGTDTQYF

V: TRBV18
J: TRBJ1-3
CDR3: CASSPPAKENTIYF

V: TRBV27
J: TRBJ1-1
CDR3: CASSLGGTGAPVSNAEAFF

V: TRBV3-1/TRBV3-2
J: TRBJ2-1
CDR3: CASSPRTNEQFF

V: TRBV30
J: TRBJ1-2
CDR3: CAWSVQVVGQAYGYTF

V: TRBV6-5
J: TRBJ1-2
CDR3: CASSYAGTDFYGYTF

V: TRBV11-2
J: TRBJ1-2
CDR3: CASSATGSSGYTF

V: TRBV4-1
J: TRBJ1-2
CDR3: CASSQDLTGGFGYTF

V: TRBV5-1
J: TRBJ1-4
CDR3: CASSPTADSTNEKLFF